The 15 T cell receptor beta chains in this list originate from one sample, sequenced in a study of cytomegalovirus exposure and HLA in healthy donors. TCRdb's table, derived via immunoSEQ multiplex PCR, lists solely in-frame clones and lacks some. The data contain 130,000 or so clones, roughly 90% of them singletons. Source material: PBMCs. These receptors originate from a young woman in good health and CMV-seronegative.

The CDR3 sequence: CASSPSGGDTYNEQFF. The CDR3, as DNA: TGTGCCAGCAGTCCAAGCGGGGGGGATACCTACAATGAGCAGTTCTTC. The gene calls are TRBV27 and TRBJ2-1; 10 bases match TRBD2. Trimming at V came to 5 bases and at J to 2 bases, leaving 6 bases not matched to a gene. The length of the CDR3 is 16 residues. Germline CDR1 and CDR2: MNHEY and SMNVEV (reference sequence).

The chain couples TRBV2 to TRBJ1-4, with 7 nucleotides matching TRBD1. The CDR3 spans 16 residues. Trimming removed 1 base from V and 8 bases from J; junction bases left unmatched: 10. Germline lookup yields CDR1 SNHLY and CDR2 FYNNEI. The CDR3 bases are TGTGCCAGCAGTGAAGTAGGGGGCCACAGGGGCGAAAAACTGTTTTTT. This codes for CASSEVGGHRGEKLFF.

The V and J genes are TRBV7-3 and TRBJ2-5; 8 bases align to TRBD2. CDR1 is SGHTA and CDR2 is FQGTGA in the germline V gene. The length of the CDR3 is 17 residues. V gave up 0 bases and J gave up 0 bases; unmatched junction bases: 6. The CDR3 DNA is TGTGCCAGCAGCTTAACAGCGGGGGCACCGTACCAAGAGACCCAGTACTTC. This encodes CASSLTAGAPYQETQYF.

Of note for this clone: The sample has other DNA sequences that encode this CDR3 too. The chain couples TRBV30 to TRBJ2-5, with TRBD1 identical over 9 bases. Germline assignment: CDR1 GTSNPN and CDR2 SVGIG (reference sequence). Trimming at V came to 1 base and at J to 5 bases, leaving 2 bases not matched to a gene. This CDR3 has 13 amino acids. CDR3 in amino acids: CAWSEGQGETQYF. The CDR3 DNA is TGTGCCTGGAGTGAGGGACAGGGCGAGACCCAGTACTTC.

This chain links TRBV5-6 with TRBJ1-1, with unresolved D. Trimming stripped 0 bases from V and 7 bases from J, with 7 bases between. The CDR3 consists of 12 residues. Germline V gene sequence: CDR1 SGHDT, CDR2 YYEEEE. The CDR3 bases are TGTGCCAGCAGCTTGGTAGAAAATGAAGCTTTCTTT. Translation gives CASSLVENEAFF.

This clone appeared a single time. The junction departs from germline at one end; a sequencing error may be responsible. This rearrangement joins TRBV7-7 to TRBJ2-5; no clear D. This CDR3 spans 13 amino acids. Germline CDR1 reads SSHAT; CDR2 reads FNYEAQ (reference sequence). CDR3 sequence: CASSPTIQETQYF. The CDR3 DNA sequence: TGTGCTAGCAGCCCCACAATTCAAGAGACCCAGTACTTC.

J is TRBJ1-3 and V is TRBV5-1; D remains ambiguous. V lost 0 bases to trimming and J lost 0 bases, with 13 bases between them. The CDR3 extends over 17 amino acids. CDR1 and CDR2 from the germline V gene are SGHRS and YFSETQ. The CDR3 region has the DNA TGCGCCAGCAGCTTGGCCCCCATATCAGTCTCTGGAAACACCATATATTTT. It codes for CASSLAPISVSGNTIYF.

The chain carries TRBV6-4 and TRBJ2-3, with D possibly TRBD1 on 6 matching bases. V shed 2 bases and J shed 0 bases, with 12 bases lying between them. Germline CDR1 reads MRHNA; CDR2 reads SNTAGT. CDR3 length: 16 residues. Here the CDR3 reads CASSDTGTASTDTQYF. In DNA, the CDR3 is TGTGCCAGCAGTGACACAGGGACGGCTAGCACAGATACGCAGTATTTT.

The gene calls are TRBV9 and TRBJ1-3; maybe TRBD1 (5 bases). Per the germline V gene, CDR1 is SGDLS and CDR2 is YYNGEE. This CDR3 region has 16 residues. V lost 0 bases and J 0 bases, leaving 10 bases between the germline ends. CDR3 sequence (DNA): TGTGCCAGCAGCGTAGAGGGCAGGGCCTCTGGAAACACCATATATTTT. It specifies CASSVEGRASGNTIYF.

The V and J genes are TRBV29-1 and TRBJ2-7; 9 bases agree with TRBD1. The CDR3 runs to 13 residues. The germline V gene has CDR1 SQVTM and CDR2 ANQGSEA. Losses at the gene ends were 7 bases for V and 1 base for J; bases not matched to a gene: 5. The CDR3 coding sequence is TGCAGCGCTGGGACAGGGTCGTCCTACGAGCAGTACTTC. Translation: CSAGTGSSYEQYF.

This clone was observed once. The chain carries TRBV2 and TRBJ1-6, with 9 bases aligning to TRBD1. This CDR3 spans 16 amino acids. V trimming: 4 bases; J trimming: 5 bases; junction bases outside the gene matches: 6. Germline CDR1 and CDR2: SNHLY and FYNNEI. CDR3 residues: CASSGRQGEDNSPLHF. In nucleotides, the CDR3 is TGTGCCAGCAGTGGGCGACAGGGGGAAGATAATTCACCCCTCCACTTT.

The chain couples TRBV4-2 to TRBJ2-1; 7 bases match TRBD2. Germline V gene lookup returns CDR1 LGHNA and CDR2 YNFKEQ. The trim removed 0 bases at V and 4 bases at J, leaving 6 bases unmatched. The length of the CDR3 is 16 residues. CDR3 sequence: CASSQDRLAVYNEQFF. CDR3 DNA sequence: TGTGCCAGCAGCCAAGACCGGCTAGCGGTTTACAATGAGCAGTTCTTC.

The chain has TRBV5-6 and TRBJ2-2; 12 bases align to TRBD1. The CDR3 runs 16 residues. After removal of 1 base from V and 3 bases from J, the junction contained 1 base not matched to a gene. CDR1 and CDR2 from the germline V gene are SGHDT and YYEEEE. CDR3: CASSLRDRGHTGELFF. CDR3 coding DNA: TGTGCCAGCAGCTTGCGGGACAGGGGGCACACCGGGGAGCTGTTTTTT.

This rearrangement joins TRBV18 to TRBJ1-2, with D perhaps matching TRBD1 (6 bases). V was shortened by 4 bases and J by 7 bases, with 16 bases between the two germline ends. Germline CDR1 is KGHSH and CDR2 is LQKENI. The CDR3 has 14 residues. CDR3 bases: TGTGCCAGCTCACTCCTTCGGGACAATCTTGGCTACACCTTC. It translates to CASSLLRDNLGYTF. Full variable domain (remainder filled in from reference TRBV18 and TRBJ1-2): NAGVMQNPRHLVRRRGQEARLRCSPMKGHSHVYWYRQLPEEGLKFMVYLQKENIIDESGMPKERFSAEFPKEGPSILRIQQVVRGDSAAYFCASSLLRDNLGYTFGSGTRLTVV.

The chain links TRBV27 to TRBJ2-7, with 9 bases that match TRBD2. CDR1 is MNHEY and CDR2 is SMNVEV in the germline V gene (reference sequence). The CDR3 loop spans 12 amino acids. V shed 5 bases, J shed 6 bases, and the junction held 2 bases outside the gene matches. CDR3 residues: CASSASGTEQYF. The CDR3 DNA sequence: TGTGCCAGCAGTGCTAGCGGGACCGAGCAGTACTTC.